One sample yielded the 9 T cell receptor beta chains listed below, sequenced in a study of shared clonotypes between healthy human individuals. Produced via immunoSEQ multiplex PCR; TCRdb's table is partial and in-frame only. The sample has fewer than 2.5 million clones, 93% seen once. Input material: naive CD4+ T cells from PBMCs. The subset denotes: CD45RA+ positively selected. Source of these receptors: a man between 18 and 35 years old in good health. Some clones in this sample may be carry-over from other donors' samples.

About this clone: Different DNA sequences within this sample yield the same CDR3. The rearrangement uses TRBV5-1 and TRBJ1-5; 7 positions agree with TRBD1. The CDR3 sequence is 13 residues long. Germline trimming cut 7 bases from V and 5 bases from J; bases unmatched to any gene: 6. CDR1 is SGHRS and CDR2 is YFSETQ in the germline V gene. The CDR3 DNA reads as TGCGCCAGCTCCAGACAGGGAGATCAGCCCCAGCATTTT. This encodes CASSRQGDQPQHF.

CDR3 region: CASSGRLAGAHEQFF. In DNA, the CDR3 is TGTGCCAGCAGTGGCAGACTAGCGGGAGCCCATGAGCAGTTCTTC. The J gene is TRBJ2-1, the V gene TRBV6-6, with TRBD2 matching over 12 bases. Germline V CDR1 and CDR2: MNHNY, SVGAGI (reference sequence). The CDR3 length is 15 residues. V was pared by 5 bases and J by 8 bases, with 7 bases of the junction left unmatched.

The chain couples TRBV15 to TRBJ1-1; TRBD1 might be the D (5 bases). V shed 0 bases and J shed 7 bases, with 9 bases lying between them. CDR1 LNHNV and CDR2 YYDKDF come from the germline V gene (reference sequence). The CDR3 sequence is 13 residues long. For the CDR3, the DNA is TGTGCCACCAGCAGAGATGGGGGGTATGAAGCTTTCTTT. Residues: CATSRDGGYEAFF. Full variable domain (outside the CDR3, taken from reference TRBV15 and TRBJ1-1): DAMVIQNPRYQVTQFGKPVTLSCSQTLNHNVMYWYQQKSSQAPKLLFHYYDKDFNNEADTPDNFQSRRPNTSFCFLDIRSPGLGDTAMYLCATSRDGGYEAFFGQGTRLTVV.

The chain couples TRBV19 to TRBJ1-1, with no clear D. There are 14 residues in the CDR3. V dropped 1 base and J dropped 1 base, with 7 bases sitting between them. The germline V gene encodes CDR1 LNHDA and CDR2 SQIVND (reference sequence). The CDR3 nucleotides read TGTGCCAGTAGTATAGGTTGGAGGAACACTGAAGCTTTCTTT. It is translated as CASSIGWRNTEAFF. Filled out from reference TRBV19 and TRBJ1-1, the complete variable domain reads DGGITQSPKYLFRKEGQNVTLSCEQNLNHDAMYWYRQDPGQGLRLIYYSQIVNDFQKGDIAEGYSVSREKKESFPLTVTSAQKNPTAFYLCASSIGWRNTEAFFGQGTRLTVV.

V gene TRBV29-1 combines with J gene TRBJ2-1; 9 bases align to TRBD2. This CDR3 contains 15 residues. V shed 3 bases and J 3 bases; nucleotides not matched to a gene: 6. Germline assignment: CDR1 SQVTM and CDR2 ANQGSEA. The CDR3 spells CSVEGAGGFYNEQFF. Here the CDR3 DNA reads TGCAGCGTTGAGGGAGCGGGAGGTTTCTACAATGAGCAGTTCTTC.

This chain connects TRBV9 to TRBJ2-1; TRBD2 matches at 13 bases. Germline CDR1 SGDLS, CDR2 YYNGEE. The V segment lost 0 bases and the J segment 0 bases; nucleotides outside the gene matches: 3. This CDR3 contains 18 residues. In DNA, the CDR3 is TGTGCCAGCAGCGTAGGTCGGACTAGCGGGAGCTCCTACAATGAGCAGTTCTTC. As protein: CASSVGRTSGSSYNEQFF.

A single count supports this clone. The rearrangement links TRBV5-4 to TRBJ2-3; no definite D call. CDR3 length: 14 residues. Trimming removed 4 bases from V and 0 bases from J, with 9 bases in between. Germline V gives CDR1 SGHNT, CDR2 YYREEE (reference sequence). The CDR3 nucleotides are TGTGCCAGCAGCCGATTTACTAGCACAGATACGCAGTATTTT. It encodes CASSRFTSTDTQYF.

The rearrangement joins TRBV7-2 to TRBJ2-7; the D is unclear. Germline CDR1 reads SGHTA; CDR2 reads FQGNSA. This CDR3 spans 13 amino acids. Trimming stripped 2 bases from V and 4 bases from J, with 9 bases between. The CDR3 DNA reads TGTGCCAGCAGCTTAAACCCCCAATACGAGCAGTACTTC. As protein: CASSLNPQYEQYF.

To note about this clone: The identical CDR3 is also encoded by other nucleotide sequences in the sample. The V and J genes are TRBV18 and TRBJ2-3; the D is unclear. The V end lost 0 bases, the J end lost 3 bases, and 1 base lay between the germline ends. This CDR3 spans 12 amino acids. The germline V gene encodes CDR1 KGHSH and CDR2 LQKENI. The CDR3 DNA is TGTGCCAGCTCACCACCGACAGATACGCAGTATTTT. Encoded protein: CASSPPTDTQYF.